This TCR beta chain was obtained from a study of blood T cell repertoires in COVID-19. The V gene's germline CDR1 is SEHNR and CDR2 FQNEAQ (reference sequence). The CDR3 contains 15 residues. V lost 2 bases and J lost 5, with 16 bases in between. Clones were sequenced by immunoSEQ multiplex PCR, and TCRdb holds only the in-frame ones, with some missing. The table includes 130,000 to 150,000 clones, approximately 84% detected once. The chain links TRBV7-9 to TRBJ2-7; tentatively, D is TRBD1 (5 bases). This receptor was taken from a woman aged 55-70 years with acute or convalescent COVID-19. Input material: peripheral blood. The CDR3 region is CASSLTIGVSDEQYF. CDR3 DNA: TGTGCCAGCAGCTTAACCATAGGGGTATCGGACGAGCAGTACTTC.